This T cell receptor beta chain originates from a study of T cell repertoires in cytomegalovirus infection. Study details: Used in the study were CMV epitopes, some recently identified and HLA-C-restricted, others well-studied and HLA-B-restricted. Both a matching HLA type and CMV infection were indicated by public TCR beta signatures.

The CDR3 consists of 16 residues. V gave up 2 bases and J gave up 4 bases; unmatched junction bases: 10. Germline V gene data show CDR1 as MGHRA and CDR2 as YSYEKL. TCRdb reanalysed the reads using MiXCR and keeps one entry per CDR3 protein. This sample has 650,000 to 900,000 distinct CDR3 sequences, with roughly 33% found just once. Study results and caveats: Clonotypes of TCR beta that were HLA-C-restricted and CMV-specific dominated the ex vivo response.

This clonotype was observed a handful of times. The antigen is undetermined. J is TRBJ1-2 and V is TRBV4-1, with TRBD1 matching over 7 bases. The specimen comprised cultured CD8+ T cells from PBMCs, sampled from culture after CMV antigen stimulation. The TCR comes from a human donor in good health (CMV status not recorded). Some clones in this sample may be carry-over from other donors' samples. The CDR3 nucleotides read TGCGCCAGCAGCCAAAGCTCTGAGACAGGGACCTATGGCTACACCTTC. Translated: CASSQSSETGTYGYTF.